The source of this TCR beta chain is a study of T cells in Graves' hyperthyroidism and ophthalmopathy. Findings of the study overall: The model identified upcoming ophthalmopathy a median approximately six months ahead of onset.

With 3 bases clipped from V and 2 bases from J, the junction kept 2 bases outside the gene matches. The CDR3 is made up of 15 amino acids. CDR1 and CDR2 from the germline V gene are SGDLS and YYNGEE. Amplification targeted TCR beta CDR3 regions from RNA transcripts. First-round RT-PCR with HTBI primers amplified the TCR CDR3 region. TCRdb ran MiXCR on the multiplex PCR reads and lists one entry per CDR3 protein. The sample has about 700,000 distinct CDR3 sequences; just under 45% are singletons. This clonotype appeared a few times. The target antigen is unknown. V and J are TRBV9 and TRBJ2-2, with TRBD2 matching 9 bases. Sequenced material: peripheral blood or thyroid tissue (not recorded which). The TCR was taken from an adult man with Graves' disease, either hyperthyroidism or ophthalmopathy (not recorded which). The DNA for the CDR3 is TGTGCCAGCAGCGCGGGACTAGCCAACACCGGGGAGCTGTTTTTT. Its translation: CASSAGLANTGELFF. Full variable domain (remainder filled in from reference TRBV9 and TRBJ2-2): DSGVTQTPKHLITATGQRVTLRCSPRSGDLSVYWYQQSLDQGLQFLIQYYNGEERAKGNILERFSAQQFPDLHSELNLSSLELGDSALYFCASSAGLANTGELFFGEGSRLTVL.